This paragraph covers one T cell receptor beta chain sequence. Its cognate antigen is unknown. This specimen comes from a study of shared clonotypes between healthy human individuals. Findings and caveats of the study: A small donor pool kept down the genetic and exposure-history diversity that was represented.

Naive CD8 cells, CD45RO-negative and positively selected for CCR7, excluded terminally differentiated effector memory CD45RA+ cells. V dropped 5 bases and J dropped 2 bases, with 15 bases sitting between them. CDR3 length: 15 residues. Looked up from germline, CDR1 is SGHAT and CDR2 is FQNNGV. Sequenced by immunoSEQ multiplex PCR; TCRdb stores in-frame clones only, minus some. There are over 750,000 clones in the sample; about 97% occur only once, and about 0.21% lies in the top ten. The source material was naive CD8+ T cells sorted from blood. The receptor was isolated from a man aged 30 to 45 in good health. The chain recombines TRBV11-2 with TRBJ1-1; D is uncertain. The CDR3 nucleotides read TGTGCCAGCAGCCCTAACGTGGGAGGAAACACTGAAGCTTTCTTT. The encoded protein is CASSPNVGGNTEAFF.